A single sample gave rise to the 4 T cell receptor beta chains below, sequenced in a study of shared clonotypes between healthy human individuals (dated by TCRdb to about 2020). The method was the immunoSEQ multiplex PCR assay. Here the immuneACCESS table is served through TCRdb, limited to in-frame sequences with V and J called. Missing clones are a known gap in these copies; in checked studies unresolved V genes cover under half, and the rest lacks a known reason. The sample has under 2.5 million clones on record, around 93% of them singletons. The ten largest account for 0.37% of the sample. The sample consisted of naive CD4+ T cells from PBMCs. The cell subset or site label, as the study defines it: CD45RA+ positively selected. These receptors were obtained from a man aged 18 to 35 in good health. Some clones in this sample may be carry-over from other donors' samples.

The rearrangement links TRBV23-1 to TRBJ2-7; a weak D match, TRBD1 (6 bases). TRBV23-1 is noted as an ORF with a role that remains uncertain. This CDR3 has 17 residues. V lost 3 bases to trimming and J lost 3 bases, with 21 bases between them. The CDR3 coding sequence is TGCGCCAGCAGTCACCGAACCAGGGACACGATATGCTACGAGCAGTACTTC. It translates to CASSHRTRDTICYEQYF.

V and J are TRBV7-8 and TRBJ2-2; D perhaps matches TRBD1 (6 bases). Trimming cost V 1 base and J 0 bases, with 12 bases left between them. This CDR3 region has 17 residues. Germline lookup yields CDR1 SGHVS and CDR2 FQNEAQ. The chain's CDR3 is CASSLGPRGSNTGELFF. The CDR3 nucleotides read TGTGCCAGCAGCTTAGGCCCCAGGGGTTCGAACACCGGGGAGCTGTTTTTT.

The rearrangement uses TRBV27 and TRBJ1-1; TRBD1 aligns across 8 bases. V lost 11 bases and J lost 5; bases outside the gene matches: 19. CDR1 is MNHEY, CDR2 SMNVEV, per germline (reference sequence). There are 16 residues in the CDR3. For the CDR3, the DNA is TGTGCCCTGCACACGGCTCGACAGGGGCCCGGAACTGAAGCTTTCTTT. Its protein product is CALHTARQGPGTEAFF.

The chain links TRBV11-1 to TRBJ2-7, with 8 bases identical to TRBD1. This CDR3 is built from 16 residues. Unmatched junction bases numbered 12, after V lost 5 bases and J lost 3 bases. Germline V gene sequence: CDR1 SGHAT, CDR2 FQDESV (reference sequence). This chain's CDR3 is CASSVSGTGAYYEQYF. The DNA for the CDR3 is TGTGCCAGCAGCGTATCCGGGACAGGAGCCTACTACGAGCAGTACTTC. Based on the CDR3 plus reference TRBV11-1 and TRBJ2-7, the full variable domain is EAEVAQSPRYKITEKSQAVAFWCDPISGHATLYWYRQILGQGPELLVQFQDESVVDDSQLPKDRFSAERLKGVDSTLKIQPAELGDSAMYLCASSVSGTGAYYEQYFGPGTRLTVT.